Presented here are 30 T cell receptor beta chains from one specimen sequenced in a study of coeliac disease. The table came from immunoSEQ multiplex PCR; TCRdb's copy has only in-frame clones and leaves some out. The table lists 7,500 to 9,500 clones, approximately 60% of them singletons. What was sequenced was intraepithelial lymphocytes from the gut. The receptors were gathered from a woman aged 55-69 years with celiac disease.

The J gene is TRBJ2-2, the V gene TRBV6-1; maybe TRBD1 (6 bases). V lost 2 bases and J lost 7, with 20 bases in between. CDR3 size: 17 residues. Germline V lookup: CDR1 MNHNS, CDR2 SASEGT. CDR3 amino acids: CASSERIVGSGVGELFF. For the CDR3, the DNA is TGTGCCAGCAGTGAAAGAATAGTGGGGTCAGGGGTCGGGGAGCTGTTTTTT.

This clone was recorded only once. CDR3 coding DNA: TGTGCCAGCCAAACCGGGACTAGCGGGAGGCTGGGAGAGACCCAGTACTTC. It yields the protein CASQTGTSGRLGETQYF. The chain has TRBV27 and TRBJ2-5, with TRBD2 identical over 15 bases. From germline, CDR1 is MNHEY and CDR2 SMNVEV (reference sequence). The CDR3 is 17 residues long. J was trimmed by 4 bases and V by 8 bases; bases with no gene match: 11.

As to this clone: Other DNA sequences in this sample translate to the same CDR3. J is TRBJ2-7 and V is TRBV19; 9 bases fit TRBD1. The CDR3 totals 15 residues. With V trimmed by 5 bases and J by 0 bases, 5 bases remained unmatched. Germline-derived CDR1 and CDR2 are LNHDA and SQIVND (reference sequence). CDR3 in amino acids: CASSPGQGGSYEQYF. The DNA for the CDR3 is TGTGCCAGTAGTCCGGGACAGGGCGGCTCCTACGAGCAGTACTTC.

This chain connects TRBV9 to TRBJ1-4; TRBD1 matches 7 bases. The CDR3 runs to 14 residues. Germline CDR1 reads SGDLS; CDR2 reads YYNGEE. The V and J ends lost 3 bases and 8 bases, in that order; junction bases with no gene match: 7. DNA of the CDR3: TGTGCCAGCAGCGGAAGACAGGGATTCGAAAAACTGTTTTTT. Its translation is CASSGRQGFEKLFF.

This clone occurred a few times. V usage is TRBV28 and J usage is TRBJ1-5; the D gene is possibly TRBD1 (5 bases). This CDR3 is 12 amino acids long. The germline V and J ends were trimmed by 10 bases and 8 bases, with 15 bases remaining between them. Germline V CDR1 and CDR2: MDHEN, SYDVKM. The CDR3 reads CATLSGTEPQHF. The CDR3 region has the DNA TGTGCCACCTTAAGCGGGACGGAGCCCCAGCATTTT.

This clone turned up a few times. The rearrangement links TRBV28 to TRBJ2-7, with D unresolved. This CDR3 is 15 amino acids long. Germline CDR1 and CDR2: MDHEN and SYDVKM. Trimming took off 3 bases at V and 3 bases at J, with 15 bases between the two ends. The CDR3 protein is CASSFEAQLGYEQYF. CDR3 bases: TGTGCCAGCAGTTTTGAGGCCCAGTTGGGCTACGAGCAGTACTTC.

V and J are TRBV5-1 and TRBJ2-5; tentatively, D is TRBD1 (6 bases). The V end lost 4 bases, the J end lost 1 base, and 11 bases lay between the germline ends. Germline CDR1 and CDR2: SGHRS and YFSETQ. CDR3 length: 14 amino acids. The CDR3 DNA reads as TGCGCCAGCAGCCTAAGGGGGTCCCAAGAGACCCAGTACTTC. As protein: CASSLRGSQETQYF.

Concerning this clone itself: The sample carries other DNA sequences with the same CDR3. The V and J genes are TRBV10-1 and TRBJ2-7; no reliable D call. The CDR3 consists of 13 residues. The germline V gene has CDR1 WNHNN and CDR2 SYGVQD (reference sequence). Trimming took 4 bases from V and 1 from J, leaving 8 bases between them. This CDR3 reads CASSVGGSYEQYF. CDR3 DNA: TGCGCCAGCAGTGTTGGCGGTTCCTACGAGCAGTACTTC.

V and J are TRBV10-1 and TRBJ2-1, with TRBD2 as a possible D gene (6 bases). Germline lookup yields CDR1 WNHNN and CDR2 SYGVQD (reference sequence). This CDR3 spans 13 amino acids. V lost 6 bases to trimming and J lost 10 bases, with 16 bases between them. CDR3 region: CASSAGWATEQFF. Written as DNA, the CDR3 is TGCGCCAGCAGCGCGGGGTGGGCGACCGAGCAGTTCTTC.

The chain couples TRBV11-2 to TRBJ1-1, with D unclear. This CDR3 has 12 residues. Trimming took off 3 bases at V and 4 bases at J, with 6 bases between the two ends. CDR1 SGHAT and CDR2 FQNNGV come from the germline V gene. In nucleotides, the CDR3 is TGTGCCAGCAGCTTGGAGAGCACTGAAGCTTTCTTT. It specifies CASSLESTEAFF.

This clone showed up just once. This chain links TRBV28 with TRBJ2-5; a weak D match, TRBD2 (5 bases). Per the germline V gene, CDR1 is MDHEN and CDR2 is SYDVKM. V was shortened by 4 bases and J by 5 bases, with 11 bases between the two germline ends. This CDR3 contains 13 residues. CDR3 DNA sequence: TGTGCCAGCAGTTCGGGATTAGACGAGACCCAGTACTTC. Its protein is CASSSGLDETQYF.

The chain carries TRBV5-1 and TRBJ1-5, with TRBD1 as a possible D gene (5 bases). The CDR3 extends over 16 amino acids. V was pared by 7 bases and J by 4 bases, with 21 bases between. From germline, CDR1 is SGHRS and CDR2 YFSETQ. This CDR3 is CASLRTIPRTNQPQHF. In nucleotides, the CDR3 is TGCGCCAGCCTCCGGACAATCCCGCGAACAAATCAGCCCCAGCATTTT.

The chain uses TRBV10-3 and TRBJ1-2; the match to TRBD1 covers 7 bases. J lost 3 bases, V lost 6 bases, and 13 bases had no gene match. This CDR3 comprises 16 residues. The germline V gene encodes CDR1 ENHRY and CDR2 SYGVKD. This chain's CDR3 is CAIRTRQGGWYYGYTF. CDR3 DNA sequence: TGTGCCATCAGGACAAGACAGGGCGGGTGGTACTATGGCTACACCTTC.

The chain recombines TRBV7-9 with TRBJ2-7, with D possibly being TRBD2 (6 bases). This CDR3 spans 14 amino acids. Trimming cost V 0 bases and J 4 bases, with 10 bases left between them. Germline V gene data show CDR1 as SEHNR and CDR2 as FQNEAQ (reference sequence). The CDR3 loop is CASSLAAGRYEQYF. The CDR3 DNA reads as TGTGCCAGCAGCTTAGCGGCAGGGAGGTACGAGCAGTACTTC.

The rearrangement links TRBV6-5 to TRBJ2-2, with D perhaps matching TRBD1 (6 bases). This CDR3 has 14 amino acids. The germline V gene has CDR1 MNHEY and CDR2 SVGAGI. The V gene lost 2 bases and the J gene lost 4 bases, with 8 bases spanning the gap. The CDR3: CASSYQGTTGELFF. CDR3 coding DNA: TGTGCCAGCAGTTACCAGGGGACCACCGGGGAGCTGTTTTTT.

V and J are TRBV10-2 and TRBJ2-3, with 7 bases fitting TRBD2. The CDR3 loop spans 12 amino acids. Trimming removed 7 bases from V and 14 bases from J; junction bases left unmatched: 12. CDR1 is WSHSY, CDR2 SAAADI, per germline. In DNA form, the CDR3 reads TGCGCCAGCACAGGACTAGGGAATGAGGGGTATTTT. Translation: CASTGLGNEGYF.

The V call is TRBV15, the J call TRBJ1-2; the match to TRBD1 covers 8 bases. This CDR3 comprises 11 residues. The germline CDR1 and CDR2 sequences are LNHNV and YYDKDF (reference sequence). Germline trimming cut 6 bases from V and 8 bases from J; bases unmatched to any gene: 2. Written as DNA, the CDR3 is TGTGCCACCAGGGACAGGGACGGCTACACCTTC. Protein product: CATRDRDGYTF.

There are a few counts of this clone. The genes are TRBV7-9 and TRBJ1-2; D uncertain. The V gene lost 1 base and the J gene lost 4 bases, with 10 bases spanning the gap. Germline V lookup: CDR1 SEHNR, CDR2 FQNEAQ (reference sequence). This CDR3 is 14 amino acids long. CDR3 nucleotides: TGTGCCAGCAGCTTAGGGAGTTCTTTCTATGGCTACACCTTC. Its translation: CASSLGSSFYGYTF.

By share, this clone ranks as medium-sized. The chain couples TRBV5-5 to TRBJ1-1, with 9 nucleotides matching TRBD1. CDR1 is SGHKS and CDR2 is YYEKEE in the germline V gene (reference sequence). The CDR3 has 14 amino acids. J gave up 4 bases and V 6 bases, and 7 bases lay outside the gene matches. CDR3 protein: CASIPGTGSTEAFF. The CDR3 DNA sequence: TGTGCCAGCATCCCCGGGACAGGGTCCACTGAAGCTTTCTTT.

In this sample, this clone is medium-sized. Different DNA sequences within this sample yield the same CDR3. V and J are TRBV5-1 and TRBJ1-1; TRBD1 matches at 8 bases. This CDR3 comprises 16 residues. With V trimmed by 0 bases and J by 1 base, 5 bases remained unmatched. The V gene's germline CDR1 is SGHRS and CDR2 YFSETQ. The chain's CDR3 is CASSLAGGLGNTEAFF. CDR3 bases: TGCGCCAGCAGCTTGGCAGGGGGCTTAGGGAACACTGAAGCTTTCTTT.

The chain recombines TRBV6-1 with TRBJ2-2; 12 bases are shared with TRBD1. Germline CDR1 and CDR2: MNHNS and SASEGT. The CDR3 covers 14 residues. Trimming cost V 7 bases and J 5 bases; bases outside gene matches: 2. The CDR3 is CASKGQGATGELFF. Here the CDR3 DNA reads TGTGCCAGCAAGGGACAGGGGGCGACCGGGGAGCTGTTTTTT.

The chain links TRBV9 to TRBJ1-1; TRBD1 matches at 7 bases. The CDR3 has 14 residues. V dropped 2 bases and J dropped 1; count of bases not matched to a gene: 2. Germline V gene data show CDR1 as SGDLS and CDR2 as YYNGEE. CDR3 bases: TGTGCCAGCAGCGTGGGACAGCCGAACACTGAAGCTTTCTTT. Translation gives CASSVGQPNTEAFF.

Within the sample, this clone is large. The genes are TRBV5-6 and TRBJ1-2; a weak D match, TRBD1 (5 bases). In germline, CDR1 is SGHDT, CDR2 YYEEEE. The CDR3 length is 14 residues. V was pared by 0 bases and J by 4 bases, with 10 bases between. The CDR3 DNA sequence: TGTGCCAGCAGCTTGGGTACAGGACCCTATGGCTACACCTTC. Residues: CASSLGTGPYGYTF.

The V call is TRBV11-2, the J call TRBJ2-1; a possible D gene is TRBD2 (6 bases). The germline gives CDR1 SGHAT, CDR2 FQNNGV. The CDR3 loop spans 13 amino acids. The V end lost 3 bases, the J end lost 7 bases, and 10 bases lay between the germline ends. For the CDR3, the DNA is TGTGCCAGCAGCTTTACCGGGACTAATGAGCAGTTCTTC. This translates into CASSFTGTNEQFF.

This clone was recorded a few times. This chain joins TRBV7-3 and TRBJ1-6; D gene uncertain. This CDR3 is built from 13 residues. CDR1 SGHTA and CDR2 FQGTGA come from the germline V gene. Trimming removed 7 bases at V and 4 bases at J, with 8 bases between. The CDR3 is CASTGHYNSPLHF. In nucleotides, the CDR3 is TGTGCCAGCACAGGCCATTATAATTCACCCCTCCACTTT.

The chain joins TRBV15 to TRBJ2-7; TRBD2 might be the D (6 bases). V lost 1 base, J lost 4 bases, and 14 bases lay in between. CDR3 length: 15 residues. The germline V gene has CDR1 LNHNV and CDR2 YYDKDF (reference sequence). CDR3 sequence (DNA): TGTGCCACCAGCAGAGGTTTCGGGGGAGAATACGAGCAGTACTTC. Amino acid sequence: CATSRGFGGEYEQYF.

The rearrangement joins TRBV12-5 to TRBJ2-3; TRBD2 agrees at 8 bases. The CDR3 loop spans 16 amino acids. V lost 5 bases to trimming and J lost 3 bases; unmatched junction nucleotides: 10. Per the germline V gene, CDR1 is LGHNT and CDR2 is FRNRAP. This CDR3 reads CASGRGAGVTTDTQYF. In DNA form, the CDR3 reads TGTGCTAGTGGTAGAGGAGCGGGAGTTACGACAGATACGCAGTATTTT.

This clone is labeled as medium-sized. The rearrangement joins TRBV15 to TRBJ1-2; D not certain. Trimming took off 6 bases at V and 0 bases at J, with 14 bases between the two ends. This CDR3 has 15 amino acids. Germline V gene lookup returns CDR1 LNHNV and CDR2 YYDKDF (reference sequence). CDR3 loop: CATSMGSGANYGYTF. The CDR3 bases are TGTGCCACCAGTATGGGGTCGGGAGCTAACTATGGCTACACCTTC.

The chain is built from TRBV9 and TRBJ2-5; TRBD2 agrees at 7 bases. Germline loops: CDR1 SGDLS, CDR2 YYNGEE. Unmatched junction bases numbered 10, after V lost 4 bases and J lost 4 bases. The CDR3 runs to 15 residues. The CDR3 DNA sequence: TGTGCCAGCAGCTCCGGAAGTACTAGCGTAGAGACCCAGTACTTC. It encodes CASSSGSTSVETQYF.

This rearrangement joins TRBV6-6 to TRBJ2-7; TRBD1 agrees at 9 bases. V shed 8 bases and J 0 bases; nucleotides not matched to a gene: 2. The CDR3 totals 13 residues. Per the germline V gene, CDR1 is MNHNY and CDR2 is SVGAGI (reference sequence). In nucleotides, the CDR3 is TGTGCCAGCGGGACAGGGAGCTCCTACGAGCAGTACTTC. It is translated as CASGTGSSYEQYF.